This is a list of T cell receptor beta chains from one sample in a study of T-cell reconstitution after alpha-beta-depleted transplantation in children. TCRdb re-called the PCR reads with MiXCR, one entry per CDR3 protein. Of around 600,000 distinct CDR3 sequences listed, about 10% are singletons. Sequencing used PBMCs from the stem cell graft donor, obtained from the stem cell graft. These receptors came from a human donor who donated a stem cell graft to a child with acute myeloid leukemia. Each CDR3 is given with its conserved first and last residue. D genes are given only for firm matches. The size of a clone is reported for some rows only, either as once, few or many, or as a class for expanded clones.

v_call	d_call	j_call	clone_size	cdr3_aa	cdr3_nt
TRBV7-2	-	TRBJ2-5	few	CASSGRRGYQETQYF	TGTGCCAGCAGCGGAAGGAGAGGGTACCAAGAGACCCAGTACTTC
TRBV20-1	TRBD2	TRBJ2-3	many	CSVVRTSGTDTQYF	TGCAGTGTCGTCCGGACTAGCGGCACAGATACGCAGTATTTT
TRBV28	TRBD2	TRBJ2-7	-	CASSLAASGRYEQYF	TGTGCCAGCAGTTTAGCGGCTAGCGGCCGCTACGAGCAGTACTTC
TRBV10-2	TRBD2	TRBJ2-1	-	CASRTSGSEQFF	TGCGCCAGCAGGACTAGCGGGAGTGAGCAGTTCTTC
TRBV29-1	-	TRBJ2-1	-	CSVRDLGQFF	TGCAGCGTTAGGGACCTGGGGCAGTTCTTC
TRBV28	-	TRBJ2-1	many	CASSPGTPSYNEQFF	TGTGCCAGCAGTCCCGGGACACCCTCCTACAATGAGCAGTTCTTC
TRBV5-6	TRBD1	TRBJ2-7	few	CASSSRQGEQYF	TGTGCCAGCAGCTCCAGACAGGGCGAGCAGTACTTC
TRBV7-2	TRBD2	TRBJ2-7	many	CASSPLGGTSGYEQYF	TGTGCCAGCAGCCCCCTTGGTGGGACTAGCGGCTACGAGCAGTACTTC
TRBV4-3	-	TRBJ2-2	few	CASSQDGRELFF	TGCGCCAGCAGCCAAGATGGGAGGGAGCTGTTTTTT
TRBV28	-	TRBJ2-7	many	CASSPTRDGHYEQYF	TGTGCCAGCAGCCCTACCCGGGACGGACATTACGAGCAGTACTTC
TRBV10-3	TRBD1	TRBJ2-3	many	CAISGGTGVGTDTQYF	TGTGCCATCAGTGGGGGGACAGGGGTTGGAACAGATACGCAGTATTTT
TRBV4-3	-	TRBJ1-1	few	CASRHKIGQGGTEAFF	TGCGCCAGCAGACACAAGATTGGGCAGGGAGGCACTGAAGCTTTCTTT
TRBV27	-	TRBJ2-3	few	CASSRQGWNTDTQYF	TGTGCCAGCTCCCGGCAGGGATGGAACACAGATACGCAGTATTTT
TRBV5-1	-	TRBJ2-6	few	CASSWRSGANVLTF	TGCGCCAGCAGCTGGCGCTCTGGGGCCAACGTCCTGACTTTC
TRBV18	-	TRBJ1-5	-	CASSPTQGVGQPQHF	TGTGCCAGCTCACCGACCCAGGGAGTAGGGCAGCCCCAGCATTTT
TRBV30	-	TRBJ1-2	few	CAWSVGGHGYTF	TGTGCCTGGAGTGTAGGAGGGCATGGCTACACCTTC
TRBV11-2	TRBD2	TRBJ2-1	-	CASSRASGSSYNEQFF	TGTGCCAGCAGCAGAGCTAGCGGGAGCTCCTACAATGAGCAGTTCTTC
TRBV3-1	-	TRBJ2-7	few	CASSHGLPSPYEQYF	TGTGCCAGCAGCCATGGGCTCCCCAGCCCCTACGAGCAGTACTTC
TRBV24-1	-	TRBJ2-3	-	CATSDLSYTQYF	TGTGCCACCAGTGATTTGAGTTATACGCAGTATTTT
TRBV20-1	TRBD2	TRBJ2-1	few	CSASARSGLAVIQQFF	TGCAGTGCTAGTGCCCGATCCGGACTAGCGGTCATTCAGCAGTTCTTC
TRBV7-9	-	TRBJ2-3	-	CASSLAGTADTQYF	TGTGCCAGCAGCTTAGCGGGTACGGCGGATACGCAGTATTTT
TRBV28	-	TRBJ2-7	few	CASSLSTPFYEQYF	TGTGCCAGCAGTTTATCGACTCCCTTCTACGAGCAGTACTTC
TRBV28	TRBD2	TRBJ2-2	-	CAGQGTSGRGGELFF	TGTGCCGGGCAAGGGACTAGCGGGAGAGGCGGGGAGCTGTTTTTT
TRBV28	TRBD1	TRBJ1-1	few	CASRTGVATEAFF	TGTGCCAGCAGGACAGGGGTAGCCACTGAAGCTTTCTTT
TRBV4-3	-	TRBJ2-4	-	CASSQGRSVGQNIQYF	TGCGCCAGCAGCCAGGGTCGCTCGGTCGGGCAGAACATTCAGTACTTC
TRBV7-8	-	TRBJ2-7	many	CASSLGGAMGVGEQYF	TGTGCCAGCAGCTTAGGAGGGGCAATGGGCGTGGGCGAGCAGTACTTC
TRBV11-1	TRBD2	TRBJ2-3	-	CASRRPPGLAGGPQFTDTQYF	TGTGCCAGCAGACGACCTCCGGGACTAGCGGGAGGGCCACAATTCACAGATACGCAGTATTTT
TRBV7-3	-	TRBJ2-3	-	CASSSIAASTDTQYF	TGTGCCAGCAGCTCCATAGCGGCTTCCACAGATACGCAGTATTTT
TRBV6-5	-	TRBJ2-3	many	CASSFQGRQYTDTQYF	TGTGCCAGCAGTTTCCAGGGGCGCCAATACACAGATACGCAGTATTTT
TRBV29-1	TRBD2	TRBJ2-7	many	CSVGTSGPYEQYF	TGCAGCGTTGGGACTAGCGGGCCCTACGAGCAGTACTTC
TRBV7-9	TRBD2	TRBJ2-1	few	CASSYGGGLATYNEQFF	TGTGCCAGCAGCTATGGGGGGGGACTAGCGACCTACAATGAGCAGTTCTTC
TRBV6-2/TRBV6-3	-	TRBJ2-4	-	CATSSRELNIQYF	TGTGCCACCTCGTCCCGGGAGCTAAACATTCAGTACTTC
TRBV29-1	-	TRBJ2-3	-	CSVAGGPLAASTDTQYF	TGCAGCGTTGCGGGGGGCCCGCTAGCAGCTAGCACAGATACGCAGTATTTT
TRBV5-1	-	TRBJ1-3	-	CASSPDVSGNTIYF	TGCGCCAGCAGCCCGGACGTCTCTGGAAACACCATATATTTT
TRBV20-1	-	TRBJ2-1	many	CSASGTYTFDEQFF	TGCAGTGCTTCCGGGACCTACACCTTCGATGAGCAGTTCTTC
TRBV11-1	-	TRBJ2-7	-	CASSLEGIQQYF	TGTGCCAGCAGCTTAGAGGGCATCCAGCAGTACTTC